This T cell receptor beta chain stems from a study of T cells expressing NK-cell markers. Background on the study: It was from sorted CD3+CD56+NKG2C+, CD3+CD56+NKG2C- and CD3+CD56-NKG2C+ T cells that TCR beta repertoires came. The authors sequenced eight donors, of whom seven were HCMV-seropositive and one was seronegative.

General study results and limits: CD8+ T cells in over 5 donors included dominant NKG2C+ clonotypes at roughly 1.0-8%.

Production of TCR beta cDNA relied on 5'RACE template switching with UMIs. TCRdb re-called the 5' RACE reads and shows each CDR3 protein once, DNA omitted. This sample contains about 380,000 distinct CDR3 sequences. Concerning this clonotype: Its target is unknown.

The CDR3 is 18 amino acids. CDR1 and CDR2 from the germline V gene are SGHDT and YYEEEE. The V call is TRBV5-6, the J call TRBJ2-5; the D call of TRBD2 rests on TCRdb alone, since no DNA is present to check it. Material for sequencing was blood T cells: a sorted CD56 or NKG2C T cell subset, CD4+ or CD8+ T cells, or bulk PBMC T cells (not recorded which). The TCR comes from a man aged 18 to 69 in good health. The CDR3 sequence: CASSLLGLKSTRQETQYF.